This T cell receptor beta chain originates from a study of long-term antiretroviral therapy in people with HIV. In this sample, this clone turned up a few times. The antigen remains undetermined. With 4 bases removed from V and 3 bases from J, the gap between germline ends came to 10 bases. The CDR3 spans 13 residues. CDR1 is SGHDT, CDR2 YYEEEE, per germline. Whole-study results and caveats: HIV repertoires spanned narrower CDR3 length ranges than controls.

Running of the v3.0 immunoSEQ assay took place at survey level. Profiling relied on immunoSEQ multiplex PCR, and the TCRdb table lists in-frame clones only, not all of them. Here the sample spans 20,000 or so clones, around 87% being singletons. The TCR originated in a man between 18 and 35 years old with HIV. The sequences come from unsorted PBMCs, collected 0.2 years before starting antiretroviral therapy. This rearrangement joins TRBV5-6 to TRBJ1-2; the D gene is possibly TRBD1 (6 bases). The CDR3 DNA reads TGTGCCAGCAGCCAACAGGGAGACTATGGCTACACCTTC. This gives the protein CASSQQGDYGYTF.